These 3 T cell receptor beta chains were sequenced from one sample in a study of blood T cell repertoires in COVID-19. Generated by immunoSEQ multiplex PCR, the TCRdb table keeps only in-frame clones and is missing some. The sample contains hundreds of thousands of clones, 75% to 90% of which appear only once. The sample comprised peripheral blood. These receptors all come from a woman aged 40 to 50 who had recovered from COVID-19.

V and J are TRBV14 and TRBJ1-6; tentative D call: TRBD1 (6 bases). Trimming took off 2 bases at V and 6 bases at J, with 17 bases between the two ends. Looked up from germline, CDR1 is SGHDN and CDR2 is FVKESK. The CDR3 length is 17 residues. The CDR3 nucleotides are TGTGCCAGCAGCCAAAGACGGGGGGGCCGGGTTAATTCACCCCTCCACTTT. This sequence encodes CASSQRRGGRVNSPLHF.

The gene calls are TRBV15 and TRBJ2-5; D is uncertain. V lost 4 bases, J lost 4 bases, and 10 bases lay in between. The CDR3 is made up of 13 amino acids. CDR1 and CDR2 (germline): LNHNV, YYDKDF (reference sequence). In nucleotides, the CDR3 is TGTGCCACCAGCAAGCGTTTGGGAGAGACCCAGTACTTC. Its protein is CATSKRLGETQYF. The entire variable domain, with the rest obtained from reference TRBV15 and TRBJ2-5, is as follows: DAMVIQNPRYQVTQFGKPVTLSCSQTLNHNVMYWYQQKSSQAPKLLFHYYDKDFNNEADTPDNFQSRRPNTSFCFLDIRSPGLGDTAMYLCATSKRLGETQYFGPGTRLLVL.

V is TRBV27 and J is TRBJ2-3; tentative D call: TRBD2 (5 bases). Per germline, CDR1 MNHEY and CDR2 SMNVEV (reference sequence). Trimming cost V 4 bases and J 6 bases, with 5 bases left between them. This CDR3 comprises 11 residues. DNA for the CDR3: TGTGCCAGCAGTTCGGGGGATACGCAGTATTTT. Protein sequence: CASSSGDTQYF.